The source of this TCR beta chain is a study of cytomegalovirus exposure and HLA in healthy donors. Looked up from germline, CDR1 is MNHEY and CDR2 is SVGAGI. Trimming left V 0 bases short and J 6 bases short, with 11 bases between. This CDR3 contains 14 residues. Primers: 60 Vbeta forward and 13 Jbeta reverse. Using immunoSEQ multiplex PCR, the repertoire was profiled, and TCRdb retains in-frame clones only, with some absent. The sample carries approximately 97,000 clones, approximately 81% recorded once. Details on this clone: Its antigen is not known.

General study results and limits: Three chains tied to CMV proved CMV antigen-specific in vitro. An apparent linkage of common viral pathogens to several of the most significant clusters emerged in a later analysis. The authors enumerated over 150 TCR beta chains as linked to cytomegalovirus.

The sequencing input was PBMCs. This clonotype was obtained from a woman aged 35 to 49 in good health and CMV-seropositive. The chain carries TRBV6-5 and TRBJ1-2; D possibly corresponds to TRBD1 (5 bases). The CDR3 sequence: CASSYSARAHGYTF. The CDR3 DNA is TGTGCCAGCAGTTACTCCGCCAGGGCCCATGGCTACACCTTC.